Presented here are 18 T cell receptor beta chains from one specimen sequenced in a study of cytomegalovirus exposure and HLA in healthy donors. 60 Vbeta and 13 Jbeta primers were used in PCR. The table came from immunoSEQ multiplex PCR; TCRdb's copy has only in-frame clones and leaves some out. This sample has some 87,000 clones, with roughly 73% found just once. The sample was PBMCs. All receptors derive from a man between 50 and 59 years old in good health and CMV-seropositive.

This clone was counted once. The chain links TRBV28 to TRBJ2-2; maybe TRBD1 (5 bases). This CDR3 region has 17 residues. Germline V gene sequence: CDR1 MDHEN, CDR2 SYDVKM. V was shortened by 7 bases and J by 0 bases, with 18 bases between the two germline ends. The CDR3 sequence: CASTQAGTGPNTGELFF. The CDR3 DNA sequence: TGTGCCAGCACCCAGGCAGGAACAGGCCCGAACACCGGGGAGCTGTTTTTT.

The chain employs TRBV29-1 and TRBJ2-1; TRBD1 matches 8 bases. The CDR3 has 13 residues. V lost 7 bases, J lost 4 bases, and 6 bases stayed unmatched. Germline V gene sequence: CDR1 SQVTM, CDR2 ANQGSEA. CDR3 in amino acids: CSGRGQVYNEQFF. CDR3 bases: TGCAGCGGGCGGGGACAGGTGTACAATGAGCAGTTCTTC.

The chain uses TRBV6-1 and TRBJ2-1; 9 nucleotides align to TRBD2. V was pared by 6 bases and J by 12 bases, with 9 bases of the junction left unmatched. CDR3 size: 13 residues. Per the germline V gene, CDR1 is MNHNS and CDR2 is SASEGT. This chain's CDR3 is CASRTTSGGSQFF. The DNA of the CDR3 is TGTGCCAGCAGAACAACGAGCGGGGGGTCGCAGTTCTTC.

V usage is TRBV30 and J usage is TRBJ2-1; 11 bases map to TRBD2. The CDR3 sequence is 15 residues long. Germline-derived CDR1 and CDR2 are GTSNPN and SVGIG (reference sequence). With V trimmed by 3 bases and J by 5 bases, 6 bases remained unmatched. The CDR3 spells CAWRVAGGSNNEQFF. The CDR3 DNA sequence: TGTGCCTGGAGGGTAGCGGGGGGGAGCAACAATGAGCAGTTCTTC.

J is TRBJ1-4 and V is TRBV19; 10 nucleotides match TRBD1. The V segment lost 5 bases and the J segment 5 bases; nucleotides outside the gene matches: 5. Germline V gives CDR1 LNHDA, CDR2 SQIVND (reference sequence). This CDR3 spans 15 amino acids. The CDR3 region is CASSPWTGGNEKLFF. In nucleotides, the CDR3 is TGTGCCAGTAGTCCATGGACAGGGGGAAATGAAAAACTGTTTTTT.

V and J are TRBV27 and TRBJ1-1, with 7 bases lining up with TRBD1. Unmatched junction bases numbered 9, after V lost 6 bases and J lost 8 bases. This CDR3 has 13 residues. From germline, CDR1 is MNHEY and CDR2 SMNVEV (reference sequence). CDR3 DNA: TGTGCCAGCAGGCAACAGGGGTCAGACGAAGCTTTCTTT. This sequence encodes CASRQQGSDEAFF.

The chain joins TRBV6-4 to TRBJ2-1; 8 bases line up with TRBD2. The CDR3 is made up of 15 amino acids. Germline V gene lookup returns CDR1 MRHNA and CDR2 SNTAGT. V trimming: 2 bases; J trimming: 13 bases; junction bases outside the gene matches: 13. This chain's CDR3 is CASSDRAGDLTAQFF. As DNA, the CDR3 is TGTGCCAGCAGTGACAGAGCGGGGGACCTTACCGCTCAGTTCTTC.

The chain has TRBV6-5 and TRBJ2-1, with TRBD1 matching over 7 bases. The CDR3 extends over 12 amino acids. In germline, CDR1 is MNHEY, CDR2 SVGAGI. The V segment lost 10 bases and the J segment 7 bases; nucleotides outside the gene matches: 7. The CDR3 DNA reads TGTGCCACCAAAGAGGGGGCTAATGAGCAGTTCTTC. It encodes CATKEGANEQFF.

This chain joins TRBV30 and TRBJ2-7, with D tentatively TRBD2 (6 bases). Trimming stripped 2 bases from V and 6 bases from J, with 20 bases between. The CDR3 totals 15 residues. In germline, CDR1 is GTSNPN, CDR2 SVGIG (reference sequence). The DNA for the CDR3 is TGTGCCTGGAGTAGGAGGGGTCTCCCGGGGCGCGAGCAGTACTTC. Amino acid sequence: CAWSRRGLPGREQYF. The full variable domain, rest sourced from reference TRBV30 and TRBJ2-7, is SQTIHQWPATLVQPVGSPLSLECTVEGTSNPNLYWYRQAAGRGLQLLFYSVGIGQISSEVPQNLSASRPQDRQFILSSKKLLLSDSGFYLCAWSRRGLPGREQYFGPGTRLTVT.

V usage is TRBV7-6 and J usage is TRBJ2-1; 10 bases are shared with TRBD2. The CDR3 spans 15 residues. Trimming removed 6 bases from V and 6 bases from J; junction bases left unmatched: 8. The germline V gene encodes CDR1 SGHVS and CDR2 FNYEAQ. The CDR3 region is CASSFSGGAGNEQFF. CDR3 nucleotide sequence: TGTGCCAGCAGTTTCAGCGGGGGGGCAGGCAATGAGCAGTTCTTC.

The chain employs TRBV6-1 and TRBJ1-2; tentatively, D is TRBD1 (5 bases). Germline assignment: CDR1 MNHNS and CDR2 SASEGT. This CDR3 is built from 14 residues. V was cut by 2 bases and J by 4 bases, with 11 bases left in between. CDR3 DNA sequence: TGTGCCAGCAGTGAATACGACAGAAGCTATGGCTACACCTTC. Amino acid sequence: CASSEYDRSYGYTF.

The sample holds a few counts of this clone. The J gene is TRBJ1-1, the V gene TRBV27, with 8 bases identical to TRBD1. Germline V gene data show CDR1 as MNHEY and CDR2 as SMNVEV (reference sequence). The CDR3 has 16 amino acids. V shed 8 bases, J shed 4 bases, and the junction held 15 bases outside the gene matches. In DNA, the CDR3 is TGTGCCAGCCGAGGGGGACAGGCCCGGGGTTCCACTGAAGCTTTCTTT. Translating gives CASRGGQARGSTEAFF.

The chain combines TRBV28 with TRBJ1-6; 7 bases fit TRBD1. J gave up 1 base and V 6 bases, and 6 bases lay outside the gene matches. CDR1 and CDR2 (germline): MDHEN, SYDVKM. This CDR3 is built from 16 residues. CDR3 coding DNA: TGTGCCAGCAGCCGTGGGACAGCTTCCTATAATTCACCCCTCCACTTT. Translated: CASSRGTASYNSPLHF.

To note about this clone: The junction does not match germline at one end; this may be a read error. DNA for the CDR3: TGTGCCAGCAGCCTTGACAGGGAGGAGCGGTACTTC. It encodes CASSLDREERYF. This sequence joins TRBV7-2 and TRBJ2-7; weak D call: TRBD1 (7 bases). The CDR3 totals 12 residues. Germline CDR1 SGHTA, CDR2 FQGNSA.

The chain carries TRBV28 and TRBJ2-7; D is possibly TRBD1 (6 bases). This CDR3 is 14 amino acids long. V was shortened by 5 bases and J by 6 bases, with 17 bases between the two germline ends. The germline V gene has CDR1 MDHEN and CDR2 SYDVKM. CDR3 sequence (DNA): TGTGCCAGCAGTCGCGACCTTACAGGGTCCGAGCAGTACTTC. Protein product: CASSRDLTGSEQYF. Combining the CDR3 with reference TRBV28 and TRBJ2-7 gives the whole variable domain DVKVTQSSRYLVKRTGEKVFLECVQDMDHENMFWYRQDPGLGLRLIYFSYDVKMKEKGDIPEGYSVSREKKERFSLILESASTNQTSMYLCASSRDLTGSEQYFGPGTRLTVT.

V and J are TRBV5-1 and TRBJ2-1; a possible D gene is TRBD1 (6 bases). The CDR3 contains 15 residues. CDR1 and CDR2 from the germline V gene are SGHRS and YFSETQ. V dropped 2 bases and J dropped 9 bases, with 18 bases sitting between them. The DNA of the CDR3 is TGCGCCAGCAGCTTCACACTCTCGGCAGGGGTTGAGCAGTTCTTC. Its translation is CASSFTLSAGVEQFF.

The chain combines TRBV6-1 with TRBJ2-5; TRBD2 might be the D (5 bases). The CDR3 sequence is 11 residues long. Trimming cost V 8 bases and J 5 bases, with 9 bases left between them. CDR1 is MNHNS and CDR2 is SASEGT in the germline V gene. The CDR3 DNA reads as TGTGCCAGCTGGACGGGGGAGACCCAGTACTTC. As protein: CASWTGETQYF.

This clone was recorded once. This sequence joins TRBV10-3 and TRBJ2-5, with TRBD1 matching over 10 bases. The germline CDR1 and CDR2 sequences are ENHRY and SYGVKD. With V trimmed by 4 bases and J by 2 bases, 4 bases remained unmatched. The CDR3 is made up of 15 amino acids. CDR3 loop: CAISAGTGVQETQYF. The CDR3 nucleotides read TGTGCCATCAGTGCGGGGACAGGGGTGCAAGAGACCCAGTACTTC.